Listed here are 5 T cell receptor beta chains from one sample, sequenced in a study of blood T cell repertoires in COVID-19. Only in-frame clones appear in the TCRdb table, and some are missing; sequencing was by immunoSEQ multiplex PCR. The repertoire holds 150,000 to 200,000 clones, around 90% seen once, with about 0.66% in the top ten. Sequencing used peripheral blood. Receptors were obtained from a man aged 50-60 years with acute or convalescent COVID-19.

The chain joins TRBV27 to TRBJ2-1; 9 nucleotides align to TRBD2. Per the germline V gene, CDR1 is MNHEY and CDR2 is SMNVEV (reference sequence). The CDR3 has 17 residues. J was trimmed by 4 bases and V by 3 bases; bases with no gene match: 10. DNA for the CDR3: TGTGCCAGCAGTTTTGGCGGGAGGGCCGGATATTACAATGAGCAGTTCTTC. Its translation: CASSFGGRAGYYNEQFF.

The V gene is TRBV3-1 (or the pseudogene TRBV3-2), the J gene TRBJ2-2; weak D call: TRBD2 (6 bases). Per the germline V gene, CDR1 is LGHDT and CDR2 is YNNKEL (reference sequence). CDR3 length: 15 amino acids. V was shortened by 2 bases and J by 7 bases, with 14 bases between the two germline ends. CDR3 protein: CASSQPPSVGGELFF. CDR3 nucleotides: TGTGCCAGCAGCCAACCGCCTAGCGTCGGCGGGGAGCTGTTTTTT.

The chain is built from TRBV2 and TRBJ1-5, with D uncertain. CDR3 size: 14 residues. The V gene lost 7 bases and the J gene lost 7 bases, with 17 bases spanning the gap. In germline, CDR1 is SNHLY, CDR2 FYNNEI. CDR3 sequence: CASNQRVSLQPQHF. The CDR3 DNA is TGTGCCAGCAACCAGAGGGTCAGCTTGCAGCCCCAGCATTTT.

The chain is built from TRBV29-1 and TRBJ1-1; D perhaps matches TRBD1 (5 bases). The ends were cut back, 6 bases at V and 3 bases at J, with 11 bases in the middle. Per germline, CDR1 SQVTM and CDR2 ANQGSEA. The CDR3 length is 12 residues. CDR3 DNA sequence: TGCAGCGTCGGACACTCGTACACTGAAGCTTTCTTT. Its protein product is CSVGHSYTEAFF.

This chain connects TRBV30 to TRBJ1-2; D gene uncertain. Germline V gene lookup returns CDR1 GTSNPN and CDR2 SVGIG (reference sequence). Trimming took 1 base from V and 7 from J, leaving 7 bases between them. CDR3 size: 11 residues. CDR3 region: CAWSAGAGYTF. For the CDR3, the DNA is TGTGCCTGGAGTGCCGGTGCTGGCTACACCTTC.